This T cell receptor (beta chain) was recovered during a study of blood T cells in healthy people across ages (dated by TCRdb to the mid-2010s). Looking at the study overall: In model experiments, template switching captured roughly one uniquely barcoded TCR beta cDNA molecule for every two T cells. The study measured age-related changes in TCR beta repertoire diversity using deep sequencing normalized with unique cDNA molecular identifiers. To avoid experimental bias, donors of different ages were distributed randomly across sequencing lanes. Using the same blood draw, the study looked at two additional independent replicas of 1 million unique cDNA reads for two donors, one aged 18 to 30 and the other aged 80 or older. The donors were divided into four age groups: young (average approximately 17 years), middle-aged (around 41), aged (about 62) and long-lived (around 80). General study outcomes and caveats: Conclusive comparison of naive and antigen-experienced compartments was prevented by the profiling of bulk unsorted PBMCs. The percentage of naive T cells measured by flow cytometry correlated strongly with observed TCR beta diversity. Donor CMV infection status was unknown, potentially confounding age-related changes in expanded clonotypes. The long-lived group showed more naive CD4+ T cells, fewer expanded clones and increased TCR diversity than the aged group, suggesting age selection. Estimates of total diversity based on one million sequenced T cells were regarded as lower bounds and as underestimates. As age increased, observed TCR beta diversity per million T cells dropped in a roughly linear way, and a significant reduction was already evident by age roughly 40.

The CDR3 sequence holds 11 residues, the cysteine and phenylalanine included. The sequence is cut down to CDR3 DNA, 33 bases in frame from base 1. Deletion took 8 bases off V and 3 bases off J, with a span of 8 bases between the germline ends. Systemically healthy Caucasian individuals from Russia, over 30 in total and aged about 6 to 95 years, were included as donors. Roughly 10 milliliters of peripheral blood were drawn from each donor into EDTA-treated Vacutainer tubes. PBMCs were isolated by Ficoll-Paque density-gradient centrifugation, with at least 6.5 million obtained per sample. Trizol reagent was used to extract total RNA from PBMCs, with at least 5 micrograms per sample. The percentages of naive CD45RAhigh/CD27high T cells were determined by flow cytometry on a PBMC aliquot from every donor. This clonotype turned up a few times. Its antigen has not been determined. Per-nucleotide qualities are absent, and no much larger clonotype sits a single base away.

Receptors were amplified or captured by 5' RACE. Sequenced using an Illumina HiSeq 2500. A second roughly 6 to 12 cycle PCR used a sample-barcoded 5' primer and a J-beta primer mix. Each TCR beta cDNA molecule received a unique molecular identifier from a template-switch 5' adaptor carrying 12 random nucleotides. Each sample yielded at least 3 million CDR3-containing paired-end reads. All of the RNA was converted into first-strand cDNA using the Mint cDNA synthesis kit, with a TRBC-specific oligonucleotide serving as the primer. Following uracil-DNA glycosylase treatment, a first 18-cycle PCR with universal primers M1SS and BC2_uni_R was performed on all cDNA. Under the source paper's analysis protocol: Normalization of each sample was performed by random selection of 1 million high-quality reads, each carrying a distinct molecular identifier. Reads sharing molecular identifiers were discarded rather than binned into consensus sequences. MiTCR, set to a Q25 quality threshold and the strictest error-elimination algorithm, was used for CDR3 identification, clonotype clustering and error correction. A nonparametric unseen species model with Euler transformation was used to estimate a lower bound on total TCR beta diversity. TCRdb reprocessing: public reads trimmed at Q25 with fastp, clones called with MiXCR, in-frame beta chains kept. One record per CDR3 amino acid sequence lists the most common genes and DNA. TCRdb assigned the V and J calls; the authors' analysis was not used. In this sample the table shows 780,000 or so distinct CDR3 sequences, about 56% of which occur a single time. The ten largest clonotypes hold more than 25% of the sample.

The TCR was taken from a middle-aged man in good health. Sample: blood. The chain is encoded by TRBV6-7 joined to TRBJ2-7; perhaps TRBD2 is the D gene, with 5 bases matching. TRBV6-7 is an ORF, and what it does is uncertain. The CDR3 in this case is CASGLGYEQYF. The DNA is TGTGCCAGCGGACTTGGCTACGAGCAGTACTTC.